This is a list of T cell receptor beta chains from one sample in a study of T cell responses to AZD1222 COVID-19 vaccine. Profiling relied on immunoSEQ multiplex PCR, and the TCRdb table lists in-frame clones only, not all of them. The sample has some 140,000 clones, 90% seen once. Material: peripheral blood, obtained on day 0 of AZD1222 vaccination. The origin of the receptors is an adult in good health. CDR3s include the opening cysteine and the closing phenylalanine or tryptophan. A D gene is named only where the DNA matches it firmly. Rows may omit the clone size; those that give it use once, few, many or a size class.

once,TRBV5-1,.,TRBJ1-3,TGCGCCAGCAGCTGGGGACGGACCAGCTCTGGAAACACCATATATTTT,CASSWGRTSSGNTIYF
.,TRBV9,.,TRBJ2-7,TGTGCCAGCAGCGTTGGACTGGACCTAGGGGAGCAGTACTTC,CASSVGLDLGEQYF
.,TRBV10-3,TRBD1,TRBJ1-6,TGTGCCATCAGGAGACAGGGATCACCCCTCCACTTT,CAIRRQGSPLHF
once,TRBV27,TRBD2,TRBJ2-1,TGTGCCAGCAGTTTATTGAACTCGGGGGGGGTCAACAATGAGCAGTTCTTC,CASSLLNSGGVNNEQFF
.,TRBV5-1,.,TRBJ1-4,TGCGCCAGCAGCAACCCGGGGGATGAAAAACTGTTTTTT,CASSNPGDEKLFF
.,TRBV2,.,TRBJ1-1,TGTGCCAGCAGTGGAGGTGATAACACTGAAGCTTTCTTT,CASSGGDNTEAFF
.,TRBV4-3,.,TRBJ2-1,TGCGCCAGCAGCCAAGAGGGCTGGAATGAGCAGTTCTTC,CASSQEGWNEQFF
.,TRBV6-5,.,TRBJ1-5,TGTGCCAGCAGTTATTTGGCAGCGGGGCAGCCCCAGCATTTT,CASSYLAAGQPQHF
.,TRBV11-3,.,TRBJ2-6,TGTGCCAGCAGCGCACCCCCCGGGACTGTGATCCTCTCTGGGGCCAACGTCCTGACTTTC,CASSAPPGTVILSGANVLTF
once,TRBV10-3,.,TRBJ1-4,TGTGCCACCGGGGACTCGGGGAATGAAAAACTGTTTTTT,CATGDSGNEKLFF
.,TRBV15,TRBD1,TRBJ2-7,TGTGCCACCAGCAGAGATGGTCCAGACAGGGTATACGAGCAGTACTTC,CATSRDGPDRVYEQYF
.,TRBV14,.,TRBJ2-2,TGTGCCAGCAGCCAAGACAAAGCAGCTCCCTGGACCGGGGAGCTGTTTTTT,CASSQDKAAPWTGELFF
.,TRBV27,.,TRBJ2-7,TGTGCCAGCCCCTCACAGCCCCTCTACGAGCAGTACTTC,CASPSQPLYEQYF
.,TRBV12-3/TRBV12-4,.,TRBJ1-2,TGTGCCAGCAGTTTAAACCGCCTCTATGGCTACACCTTC,CASSLNRLYGYTF
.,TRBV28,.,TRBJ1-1,TGTGCCAGCAGTCCACAGGGTCGCACTGAAGCTTTCTTT,CASSPQGRTEAFF
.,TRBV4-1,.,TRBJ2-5,TGCGCCAGCAGCGAACACGAGACCCAGTACTTC,CASSEHETQYF
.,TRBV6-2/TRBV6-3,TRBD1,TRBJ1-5,TGTGCCAGCAGTTATTGGGCGGATTACAGGGGGAACAATCAGCCCCAGCATTTT,CASSYWADYRGNNQPQHF
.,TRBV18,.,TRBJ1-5,TGTGCCAGCTCTTCGGCAGAGGCGGATCAGCCCCAGCATTTT,CASSSAEADQPQHF
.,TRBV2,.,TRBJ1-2,TGTGCCAGCCACCGTAACAGGGCTGGCTACACCTTC,CASHRNRAGYTF
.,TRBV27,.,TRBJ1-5,TGTGCCAGCAGGGCAACCTGGTCGGGGCCGGATCAGCCCCAGCATTTT,CASRATWSGPDQPQHF
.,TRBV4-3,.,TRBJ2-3,TGCGCCAGCAGCCAAGAGAATGCGGGGCTTACTTCAGATACGCAGTATTTT,CASSQENAGLTSDTQYF
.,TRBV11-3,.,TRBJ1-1,TGTGCCAGCAGCTTAGCCCCGAACACTGAAGCTTTCTTT,CASSLAPNTEAFF
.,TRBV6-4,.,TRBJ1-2,TGTGCCAGCAGCTCTATCCGGGCCTATAACTATGGCTACACCTTC,CASSSIRAYNYGYTF
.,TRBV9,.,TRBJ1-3,TGTGCCAGCAGCGTAGGGGGGACCCTTCCCTCAAACACCATATATTTT,CASSVGGTLPSNTIYF
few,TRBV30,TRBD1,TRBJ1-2,TGTGCCTGGAGGGGACAGGGAAATGACTATGGCTACACCTTC,CAWRGQGNDYGYTF
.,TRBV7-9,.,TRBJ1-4,TGTGCCAGCAGCTTAGGTCAGGGCGATGAAAAACTGTTTTTT,CASSLGQGDEKLFF
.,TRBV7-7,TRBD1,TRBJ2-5,TGTGCTAGCAGCTTAGGGACAGGGCCTATAGAGACCCAGTACTTC,CASSLGTGPIETQYF
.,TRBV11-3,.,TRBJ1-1,TGTGCCTCACGCTCGGGACAAGGGACTGAAGCTTTCTTT,CASRSGQGTEAFF
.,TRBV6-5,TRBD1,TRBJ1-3,TGTGCCAGTCGGACAGGGGCAGGTTACACCATATATTTT,CASRTGAGYTIYF
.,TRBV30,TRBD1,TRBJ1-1,TGTGCCCGAAGGACAGGGAACACTGAAGCTTTCTTT,CARRTGNTEAFF
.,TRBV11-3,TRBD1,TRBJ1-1,TGTGCCAGCGGACAGGGCGGGACTGAAGCTTTCTTT,CASGQGGTEAFF
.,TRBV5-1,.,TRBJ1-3,TGCGCCAGCAGCGAGCAACCGGTGAGCTCTGGAAACACCATATATTTT,CASSEQPVSSGNTIYF
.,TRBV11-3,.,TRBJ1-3,TGTGCCAGCAGCTTAGGAACAGGGAGCTCTGGAAACACCATATATTTT,CASSLGTGSSGNTIYF
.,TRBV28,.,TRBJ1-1,TGTGCCAGCAGTTTATATCAACAGTCTAACACTGAAGCTTTCTTT,CASSLYQQSNTEAFF
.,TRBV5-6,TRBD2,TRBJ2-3,TGTGCCAGCAGCCCGACCCGACTAGCGGGGGTGGGCTCGCAGTATTTT,CASSPTRLAGVGSQYF
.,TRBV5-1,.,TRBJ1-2,TGCGCCAGCAGCTTGGCCGCAGGGGCTATCTATGGCTACACCTTC,CASSLAAGAIYGYTF
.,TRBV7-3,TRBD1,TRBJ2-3,TGTGCCAGCAGCTCCTGGGACAGGGGGGCGCAGTATTTT,CASSSWDRGAQYF
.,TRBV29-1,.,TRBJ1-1,TGCAGCGTTGAAGTAGTAGGCGGGACTGAAGCTTTCTTT,CSVEVVGGTEAFF
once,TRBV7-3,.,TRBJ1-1,TGTGCCAGCAGCTTAAATGCGGGGGCTTTTACTGAAGCTTTCTTT,CASSLNAGAFTEAFF
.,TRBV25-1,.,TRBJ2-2,TGTGCCAGCAGTGATCCGGGGGCGATACAAGTTACCGGGGAGCTGTTTTTT,CASSDPGAIQVTGELFF
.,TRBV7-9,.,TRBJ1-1,TGTGCCAGCGCCAACACTGAAGCTTTCTTT,CASANTEAFF
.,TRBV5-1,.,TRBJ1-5,TGCGCCAGCAGCTTGGATGCTGATCAGCCCCAGCATTTT,CASSLDADQPQHF
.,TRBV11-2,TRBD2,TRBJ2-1,TGTGCCAGCAGCTTAGAGGGCGGGAGTAACAATGAGCAGTTCTTC,CASSLEGGSNNEQFF
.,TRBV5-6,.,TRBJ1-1,TGTGCCAGCAGCCACGTCCGGGTGAACACTGAAGCTTTCTTT,CASSHVRVNTEAFF
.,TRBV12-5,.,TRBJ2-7,TGTGCTAGTGGTTTGGGCCTGGGGGACGAGCAGTACTTC,CASGLGLGDEQYF
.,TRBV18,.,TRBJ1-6,TGTGCCAGCTCTTTAACTGTTAGGACAGTCGATTCACCCCTCCACTTT,CASSLTVRTVDSPLHF
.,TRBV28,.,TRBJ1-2,TGTGCCAGCAGGTCTAGGAGAGATGGCTACACCTTC,CASRSRRDGYTF